The 10 T cell receptor beta chains below were found in one sample sequenced in a study of patients and donors after allogeneic stem cell transplantation. TCRdb called the RT-PCR reads again in MiXCR, with one record for every CDR3 protein. The table has 90,000 to 120,000 distinct CDR3 sequences, approximately 40% seen once. The sample comprised blood, either unsorted or a sorted T cell fraction (not recorded which). The source is a human donor who was either an allogeneic HSCT recipient or a stem cell or donor lymphocyte infusion donor (not recorded which). It is not recorded whose cells these are; they may come from a transplant donor.

This clonotype was detected only a few times. This chain links TRBV29-1 with TRBJ1-1; 10 positions match TRBD1. V was clipped by 7 bases and J by 4 bases; unmatched bases: 3. Germline loops: CDR1 SQVTM, CDR2 ANQGSEA. CDR3 size: 12 residues. The chain's CDR3 is CSGTGGSTEAFF. Here the CDR3 DNA reads TGCAGCGGGACAGGGGGTAGCACTGAAGCTTTCTTT.

The chain employs TRBV2 and TRBJ2-5; D is undetermined. Trimming cost V 2 bases and J 0 bases, with 7 bases left between them. This CDR3 comprises 14 residues. CDR1 and CDR2 (germline): SNHLY, FYNNEI. The CDR3 DNA reads TGTGCCAGCAGTGAACGGGTAGACCAAGAGACCCAGTACTTC. This codes for CASSERVDQETQYF.

The chain employs TRBV3-1 and TRBJ1-1, with a weak D call TRBD1 (5 bases). Germline V gene lookup returns CDR1 LGHDT and CDR2 YNNKEL (reference sequence). The CDR3 sequence is 17 residues long. V was trimmed by 0 bases and J by 4 bases, leaving 18 bases between them. CDR3 amino acids: CASSQDRGGRGFTEAFF. The CDR3 DNA sequence: TGTGCCAGCAGCCAAGATCGGGGGGGTAGGGGCTTCACTGAAGCTTTCTTT. Complete variable domain (other parts from reference TRBV3-1 and TRBJ1-1): DTAVSQTPKYLVTQMGNDKSIKCEQNLGHDTMYWYKQDSKKFLKIMFSYNNKELIINETVPNRFSPKSPDKAHLNLHINSLELGDSAVYFCASSQDRGGRGFTEAFFGQGTRLTVV.

In this sample, this clonotype turned up a few times. This rearrangement joins TRBV6-1 to TRBJ2-7; 8 nucleotides match TRBD2. V trimming: 2 bases; J trimming: 2 bases; junction bases outside the gene matches: 17. The CDR3 totals 19 residues. Looked up from germline, CDR1 is MNHNS and CDR2 is SASEGT. The CDR3 loop is CASSERFPLSSGIPYEQYF. DNA for the CDR3: TGTGCCAGCAGTGAAAGGTTTCCCTTAAGTAGCGGGATTCCCTACGAGCAGTACTTC.

This clonotype was counted between two and nine times. V gene TRBV15 combines with J gene TRBJ1-4; D might be TRBD1 (6 bases). CDR1 and CDR2 from the germline V gene are LNHNV and YYDKDF (reference sequence). The V and J ends lost 2 bases and 4 bases respectively, with 14 bases between them. The CDR3 has 16 residues. The CDR3: CATSRSGQTVNEKLFF. CDR3 nucleotides: TGTGCCACCAGCAGATCTGGACAGACAGTTAATGAAAAACTGTTTTTT.

The sample holds a few counts of this clonotype. CDR3 residues: CASSNGQGSDTQYF. CDR3 bases: TGCGCCAGCAGTAATGGTCAGGGCTCAGATACGCAGTATTTT. This chain joins TRBV10-1 and TRBJ2-3; D might be TRBD1 (5 bases). Per germline, CDR1 WNHNN and CDR2 SYGVQD (reference sequence). The CDR3 is made up of 14 amino acids. The ends were cut back, 5 bases at V and 4 bases at J, with 13 bases in the middle.

The CDR3 sequence is CASSFTEDYGYTF. The CDR3 DNA sequence: TGCGCCAGCAGCTTTACCGAAGATTATGGCTACACCTTC. The genes are TRBV5-1 and TRBJ1-2; D not resolved. Germline values: CDR1 SGHRS, CDR2 YFSETQ. The CDR3 length is 13 residues. Trimming removed 2 bases at V and 5 bases at J, with 10 bases between. Looking up the rest from reference TRBV5-1 and TRBJ1-2 gives the full variable domain: KAGVTQTPRYLIKTRGQQVTLSCSPISGHRSVSWYQQTPGQGLQFLFEYFSETQRNKGNFPGRFSGRQFSNSRSEMNVSTLELGDSALYLCASSFTEDYGYTFGSGTRLTVV.

The sample holds a few counts of this clonotype. V usage is TRBV9 and J usage is TRBJ2-7; D not resolved. The CDR3 totals 15 residues. Trimming removed 0 bases from V and 1 base from J, with 11 bases in between. The germline CDR1 and CDR2 sequences are SGDLS and YYNGEE. The CDR3 coding sequence is TGTGCCAGCAGCGTAGCCTACGGAACATCCTACGAGCAGTACTTC. Amino acid sequence: CASSVAYGTSYEQYF.

The chain carries TRBV7-9 and TRBJ2-7, with 7 positions matching TRBD2. The CDR3 consists of 15 residues. With V trimmed by 2 bases and J by 5 bases, 9 bases remained unmatched. Germline CDR1 SEHNR, CDR2 FQNEAQ (reference sequence). The CDR3 DNA sequence: TGTGCCAGCAGCTTAAAAGGGAGGGGTTCCCACGAGCAGTACTTC. Translation gives CASSLKGRGSHEQYF.

The genes are TRBV7-8 and TRBJ2-1; D is ambiguous. Germline CDR1 and CDR2: SGHVS and FQNEAQ. V lost 5 bases to trimming and J lost 4 bases, with 15 bases between them. The CDR3 consists of 15 residues. As DNA, the CDR3 is TGTGCCAGCAGCCAAAGACTTGGTCCATACAATGAGCAGTTCTTC. Amino acid sequence: CASSQRLGPYNEQFF.